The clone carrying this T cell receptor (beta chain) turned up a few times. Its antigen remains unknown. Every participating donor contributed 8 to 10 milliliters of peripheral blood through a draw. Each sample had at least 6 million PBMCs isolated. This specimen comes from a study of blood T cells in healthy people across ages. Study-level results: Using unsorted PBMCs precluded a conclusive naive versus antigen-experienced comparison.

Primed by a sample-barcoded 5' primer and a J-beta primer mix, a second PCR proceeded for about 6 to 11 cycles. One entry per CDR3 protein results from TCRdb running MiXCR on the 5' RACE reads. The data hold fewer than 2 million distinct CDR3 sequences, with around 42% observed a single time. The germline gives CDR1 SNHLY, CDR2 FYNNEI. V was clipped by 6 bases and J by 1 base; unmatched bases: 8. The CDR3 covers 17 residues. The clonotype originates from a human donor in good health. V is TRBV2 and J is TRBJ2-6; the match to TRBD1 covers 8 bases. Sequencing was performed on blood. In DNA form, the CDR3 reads TGTGCCAGCAGCCCCGACAGGGGCGGTTCTGGGGCCAACGTCCTGACTTTC. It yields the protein CASSPDRGGSGANVLTF.